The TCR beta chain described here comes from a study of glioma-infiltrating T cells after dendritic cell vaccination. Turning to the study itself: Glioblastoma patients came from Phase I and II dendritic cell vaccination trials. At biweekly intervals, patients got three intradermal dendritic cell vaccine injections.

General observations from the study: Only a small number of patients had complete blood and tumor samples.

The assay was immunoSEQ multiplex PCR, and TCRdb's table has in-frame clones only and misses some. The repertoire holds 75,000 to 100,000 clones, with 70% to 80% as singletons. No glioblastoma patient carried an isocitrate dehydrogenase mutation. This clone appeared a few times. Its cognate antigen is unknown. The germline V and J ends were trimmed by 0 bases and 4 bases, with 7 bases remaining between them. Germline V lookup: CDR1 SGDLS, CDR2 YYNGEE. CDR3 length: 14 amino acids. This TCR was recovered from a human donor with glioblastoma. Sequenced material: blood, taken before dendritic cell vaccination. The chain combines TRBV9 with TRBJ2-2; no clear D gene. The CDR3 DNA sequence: TGTGCCAGCAGCGTAGCTCTAAGCACCGGGGAGCTGTTTTTT. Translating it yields CASSVALSTGELFF.